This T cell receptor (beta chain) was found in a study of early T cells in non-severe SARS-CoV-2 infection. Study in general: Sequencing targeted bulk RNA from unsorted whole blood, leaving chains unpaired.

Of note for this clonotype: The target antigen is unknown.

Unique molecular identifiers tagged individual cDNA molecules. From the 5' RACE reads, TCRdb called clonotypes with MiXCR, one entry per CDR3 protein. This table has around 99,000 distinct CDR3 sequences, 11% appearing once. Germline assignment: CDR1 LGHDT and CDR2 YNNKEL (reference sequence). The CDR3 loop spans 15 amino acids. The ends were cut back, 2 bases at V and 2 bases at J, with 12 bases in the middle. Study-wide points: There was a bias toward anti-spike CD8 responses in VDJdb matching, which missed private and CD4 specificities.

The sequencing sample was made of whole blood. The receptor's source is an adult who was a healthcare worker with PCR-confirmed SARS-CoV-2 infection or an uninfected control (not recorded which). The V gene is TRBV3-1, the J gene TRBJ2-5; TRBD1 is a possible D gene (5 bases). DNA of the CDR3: TGTGCCAGCAGCCAACTGCTAGGGGTTCAAGAGACCCAGTACTTC. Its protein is CASSQLLGVQETQYF.